The 5 T cell receptor beta chains given below trace back to one sample, sequenced in a study of response to subunit inactivated influenza vaccine. TCRdb recomputed calls from the RT-PCR reads with MiXCR, one row per CDR3 protein. The table includes about 570,000 distinct CDR3 sequences, approximately 10% detected once. These data were likewise used in another study, on T cells expressing NK-cell markers. Per that paper: A 5'RACE template switching approach incorporating UMIs was used to make TCR beta cDNA.

The input for sequencing was PBMCs from blood, taken on the day of vaccination. Source of these receptors: a man aged 50-59 years who received an inactivated influenza vaccine.

The sample holds a few counts of this clonotype. CDR3 region: CSASGGGPYEQYF. CDR3 coding DNA: TGCAGTGCTAGCGGGGGGGGACCCTACGAGCAGTACTTC. The V and J genes are TRBV20-1 and TRBJ2-7, with TRBD2 matching 8 bases. This CDR3 contains 13 residues. CDR1 is DFQATT, CDR2 SNEGSKA, per germline (reference sequence). Germline trimming cut 3 bases from V and 2 bases from J; bases unmatched to any gene: 3.

This clonotype was observed a few times. The V call is TRBV3-1, the J call TRBJ1-1, with TRBD1 matching over 7 bases. This CDR3 has 16 amino acids. V trimming: 6 bases; J trimming: 3 bases; junction bases outside the gene matches: 13. From germline, CDR1 is LGHDT and CDR2 YNNKEL (reference sequence). The CDR3 spells CASSPGQSLGDTEAFF. CDR3 sequence (DNA): TGTGCCAGCAGTCCGGGACAGTCCTTGGGGGACACTGAAGCTTTCTTT. Supplemented by reference TRBV3-1 and TRBJ1-1, the full variable domain reads DTAVSQTPKYLVTQMGNDKSIKCEQNLGHDTMYWYKQDSKKFLKIMFSYNNKELIINETVPNRFSPKSPDKAHLNLHINSLELGDSAVYFCASSPGQSLGDTEAFFGQGTRLTVV.

This chain links TRBV27 with TRBJ2-1; no definite D call. The CDR3 totals 16 residues. Germline assignment: CDR1 MNHEY and CDR2 SMNVEV (reference sequence). Trimming removed 9 bases at V and 3 bases at J, with 21 bases between. Written as DNA, the CDR3 is TGTGCCAGTTGTTCCAACGGGTTCCCAAGCTACAATGAGCAGTTCTTC. Encoded protein: CASCSNGFPSYNEQFF.

The chain links TRBV10-2 to TRBJ2-7; D gene uncertain. CDR3 size: 11 residues. The germline V and J ends were trimmed by 4 bases and 3 bases, with 4 bases remaining between them. Germline V CDR1 and CDR2: WSHSY, SAAADI. CDR3 sequence (DNA): TGCGCCAGCAGTGCCAACTACGAGCAGTACTTC. Its translation is CASSANYEQYF.

This clonotype has just a few counts. The chain couples TRBV30 to TRBJ2-7; tentatively, D is TRBD1 (6 bases). This CDR3 region has 14 residues. The V gene's germline CDR1 is GTSNPN and CDR2 SVGIG (reference sequence). V was cut by 2 bases and J by 2 bases, with 13 bases left in between. The CDR3 DNA reads TGTGCCTGGAGTTCTGCAGGGGCTCCCTACGAGCAGTACTTC. As protein: CAWSSAGAPYEQYF.